The rows below give T cell receptor beta chains drawn from one sample of a study of vaccination and CD4 T cells after COVID-19. One entry per CDR3 protein, called by TCRdb with MiXCR from the PCR reads. The sample yields 9,000 to 15,000 distinct CDR3 sequences, 53% seen once. These TCRs' antigens remain unknown. Material for sequencing was CD4+ T cells from blood, cultured in vitro. Source of these receptors: a human donor who had recovered from COVID-19. CDR3s include the opening cysteine and the closing phenylalanine or tryptophan. A D gene is named only where the DNA matches it firmly. Clone size is not always given. Where it is, it says once, few, many or a class for expanded clones.

>TRBV7-9|NA|NA|TRBJ1-1|15
TGTGCCAGCAGCCTGGTGAACCCGAAGGGCACTGAAGCTTTCTTT
CASSLVNPKGTEAFF
>TRBV27|NA|NA|TRBJ2-4|14
TGTGCCAGCAGTATCAGGGTAACGGAAAACATTCAGTACTTC
CASSIRVTENIQYF
>TRBV20-1|NA|NA|TRBJ2-5|13
TGCAGTGCACCCAAACAGGGAGTAGAGACCCAGTACTTC
CSAPKQGVETQYF
>TRBV5-1|TRBD1|NA|TRBJ2-3|16
TGCGCCAGCAGCTTGGCCGGGACAGCTAGCACAGATACGCAGTATTTT
CASSLAGTASTDTQYF
>TRBV20-1|TRBD1|NA|TRBJ2-7|13
TGCAGTGCCACGTCCGGGACAGTGCTCGAGCAGTACTTC
CSATSGTVLEQYF
>TRBV27|TRBD2|NA|TRBJ2-3|16
TGTGCCAGCAGTTGGGGACTAGCGGGAGAGGCAGATACGCAGTATTTT
CASSWGLAGEADTQYF
>TRBV20-1|NA|NA|TRBJ1-1|14
TGCAGTGCTAGTACAGGATTTCGGGAGACTGAAGCTTTCTTT
CSASTGFRETEAFF
>TRBV29-1|NA|few|TRBJ1-5|13
TGCAGCGCCCAAGGGGGGTTCGACCAGCCCCAGCATTTT
CSAQGGFDQPQHF
>TRBV14|NA|NA|TRBJ2-5|13
TGTGCCAGCAGCCGTGGGGGAAAAGAGACCCAGTACTTC
CASSRGGKETQYF
>TRBV20-1|NA|NA|TRBJ1-1|12
TGCAGTGCTGACTGGAGAGTAACTGAAGCTTTCTTT
CSADWRVTEAFF
>TRBV7-3|NA|NA|TRBJ1-1|14
TGTGCCAGCAGCTTAATGGCGAGGAGCACTGAAGCTTTCTTT
CASSLMARSTEAFF
>TRBV20-1|NA|NA|TRBJ1-5|15
TGCAGTGCTAGAGATGTATCTGCGGATAGTCAGCCCCAGCATTTT
CSARDVSADSQPQHF
>TRBV20-1|NA|NA|TRBJ2-3|13
TGCAGTGCTAGCGGGGGCGGCACAGATACGCAGTATTTT
CSASGGGTDTQYF
>TRBV19|NA|NA|TRBJ1-1|13
TGTGCCAGTAGTATGGCCATGAACACTGAAGCTTTCTTT
CASSMAMNTEAFF
>TRBV6-1|NA|NA|TRBJ1-2|14
TGTGCCAGCAGTGAACTTCAGGGACCCTATGGCTACACCTTC
CASSELQGPYGYTF
>TRBV20-1|NA|NA|TRBJ2-4|15
TGCAGTGCCCTGGAGGGGGGGGGATTCAAAAACATTCAGTACTTC
CSALEGGGFKNIQYF
>TRBV7-3|TRBD2|NA|TRBJ2-1|18
TGTGCCAGCAGCCCGCGTCCCTGGACTAGCGGGAGAGACAATGAGCAGTTCTTC
CASSPRPWTSGRDNEQFF
>TRBV27|TRBD1|medium-sized|TRBJ1-2|15
TGCACCAGCAGTTTAAGACAGGGGGATAACTATGGCTACACCTTC
CTSSLRQGDNYGYTF
>TRBV11-2|NA|NA|TRBJ2-1|18
TGTGCCAGCAGCCCGGGAGCCTGGCGTCATCCTCCCTACAATGAGCAGTTCTTC
CASSPGAWRHPPYNEQFF
>TRBV20-1|NA|NA|TRBJ2-4|15
TGCAGTGCTCCGCCTCAGGGGTGGGCCAAAAACATTCAGTACTTC
CSAPPQGWAKNIQYF
>TRBV14|NA|NA|TRBJ1-2|15
TGTGCCAGCAGCCAAGATCTGGATCCCGAGGATGGCTACACCTTC
CASSQDLDPEDGYTF
>TRBV6-4|NA|once|TRBJ2-5|13
TGTGCCAGCAGTGAAGGCCCTTCGGGGACCCAGTACTTC
CASSEGPSGTQYF
>TRBV6-1|TRBD1|few|TRBJ1-5|14
TGTGCCATCAGTGACAGGGGAAGCAATCAGCCCCAGCATTTT
CAISDRGSNQPQHF
>TRBV6-1|NA|NA|TRBJ1-2|13
TGTGCCAGCAGTGACCGGGTTCTCTATGGCTACACCTTC
CASSDRVLYGYTF
>TRBV27|TRBD2|NA|TRBJ2-2|16
TGTGCCAGCAGATCACCGGGACTAGCAGCTACCGGGGAGCTGTTTTTT
CASRSPGLAATGELFF
>TRBV19|NA|NA|TRBJ1-5|14
TGTGCCAGTAGAACCCGGGAAACCAATCAGCCCCAGCATTTT
CASRTRETNQPQHF
>TRBV11-2|NA|NA|TRBJ1-1|14
TGTGCCAGCACCATAACGGACACCTACACTGAAGCTTTCTTT
CASTITDTYTEAFF
>TRBV20-1|NA|NA|TRBJ1-1|12
TGCAGTGCGCCGTTGAGGGGCACTGAAGCTTTCTTT
CSAPLRGTEAFF
>TRBV6-1|NA|few|TRBJ1-5|14
TGTGCCAGCAGTGAACAGGGAGGAGGTCAGCCCCAGCATTTT
CASSEQGGGQPQHF
>TRBV6-2/TRBV6-3|TRBD1|NA|TRBJ2-7|15
TGTGCCAGCAGTTACTCCGGGACAGGGGGCTACGAGCAGTACTTC
CASSYSGTGGYEQYF
>TRBV27|TRBD2|few|TRBJ2-1|15
TGTGCCAGCAGTCTAGGAGCGGGAGGGTACAATGAGCAGTTCTTC
CASSLGAGGYNEQFF
>TRBV28|NA|NA|TRBJ1-2|14
TGTGCCAGCAGTCGGGGAGCCCCTAACTATGGCTACACCTTC
CASSRGAPNYGYTF
>TRBV27|NA|once|TRBJ2-3|16
TGTGCCAGCAGTTTATCGTTACCAGGGAGGTTCGATACGCAGTATTTT
CASSLSLPGRFDTQYF
>TRBV3-1|NA|NA|TRBJ1-6|14
TGTGCCAGCAGCCAAGACAGGGGCCATTCACCCCTCCACTTT
CASSQDRGHSPLHF
>TRBV19|NA|few|TRBJ1-1|14
TGTGCCAGTAGTATAGATACCGGGAACACTGAAGCTTTCTTT
CASSIDTGNTEAFF
>TRBV28|NA|NA|TRBJ1-2|13
TGTGCCAGCAGGGACAGACAGCTCTATGGCTACACCTTC
CASRDRQLYGYTF
>TRBV6-4|NA|NA|TRBJ1-2|14
TGTGCCAGCAGCCCCGGGGGGACACAGTATGGCTACACCTTC
CASSPGGTQYGYTF
>TRBV7-9|NA|NA|TRBJ1-4|19
TGTGCCAGCAGCTATACGGCACCGCCAAGGGGCTCTATAAGGGAAAAACTGTTTTTT
CASSYTAPPRGSIREKLFF
>TRBV10-3|TRBD2|few|TRBJ2-3|15
TGTGCCATCAGCCAGACTAGCGGGGTCACAGATACGCAGTATTTT
CAISQTSGVTDTQYF
>TRBV19|NA|NA|TRBJ1-2|15
TGTGCCAGTAGTATTGGGGAGGTAGGACCCTATGGCTACACCTTC
CASSIGEVGPYGYTF
>TRBV19|NA|few|TRBJ1-1|14
TGTGCCACTGGAGGTAAAGGGGCAGCCACTGAAGCTTTCTTT
CATGGKGAATEAFF
>TRBV7-2|TRBD1|NA|TRBJ2-4|14
TGTGCCAGCAGCCCAAGACAGGGTTTGAACATTCAGTACTTC
CASSPRQGLNIQYF
>TRBV27|NA|few|TRBJ1-2|14
TGTGCCAGCAGTCCCCGGGACAACAGCTATGGCTACACCTTC
CASSPRDNSYGYTF
>TRBV28|NA|NA|TRBJ2-5|15
TGTGCCAGCACCGGTACCAGCGGGATGACAGGGACCCAGTACTTC
CASTGTSGMTGTQYF
>TRBV6-1|NA|NA|TRBJ2-4|15
TGTGCCAGCAGTGAATTGGAGGGGGCTGGGAACATTCAGTACTTC
CASSELEGAGNIQYF
>TRBV7-6|NA|NA|TRBJ2-5|14
TGTGCCAGCAGCCCCCGGACCTTGCAAGAGACCCAGTACTTC
CASSPRTLQETQYF
>TRBV28|NA|NA|TRBJ1-5|15
TGTGCCAGCACCTCGGGGGGCGCGAAAATTCAGCCCCAGCATTTT
CASTSGGAKIQPQHF
>TRBV10-2|NA|NA|TRBJ2-7|13
TGCGCCAGCAGCTCCACCATTTTACTCGAGCAGTACTTC
CASSSTILLEQYF
>TRBV10-3|NA|NA|TRBJ1-1|13
TGTGCCATCAGCGACAGAATGAACACTGAAGCTTTCTTT
CAISDRMNTEAFF
>TRBV6-5|TRBD1|few|TRBJ2-2|15
TGTGCCAGCAGTTGGACAGGGATAGGCACCGGGGAGCTGTTTTTT
CASSWTGIGTGELFF
>TRBV6-2/TRBV6-3|NA|NA|TRBJ1-2|13
TGTGCCAGCAGTGCCGCATTAGACTATGGCTACACCTTC
CASSAALDYGYTF
>TRBV6-1|NA|few|TRBJ2-3|12
TGTGCCAGCAGGCAGAGCACAGATACGCAGTATTTT
CASRQSTDTQYF
>TRBV6-5|NA|NA|TRBJ1-1|13
TGTGCCAGCAGTTATGACAGCTACACTGAAGCTTTCTTT
CASSYDSYTEAFF
>TRBV20-1|NA|NA|TRBJ1-1|14
TGCAGTGCTAGAGACCCAGGGCAGGCCACTGAAGCTTTCTTT
CSARDPGQATEAFF
>TRBV7-3|TRBD1|few|TRBJ1-5|13
TGTGCCAGCAGACTGACAGGGAGGCAGCCCCAGCATTTT
CASRLTGRQPQHF
>TRBV6-5|NA|few|TRBJ2-1|12
TGTGCCAGCAGTTACTCAGGTGGTGAGCAGTTCTTC
CASSYSGGEQFF
>TRBV7-3|TRBD2|once|TRBJ2-5|16
TGTGCCAGCAGCTTAAACGGGCTAGCGGGAGGAGAGACCCAGTACTTC
CASSLNGLAGGETQYF